Shown below are 13 T cell receptor beta chains from a single sample sequenced in a study of cytomegalovirus exposure and HLA in healthy donors. PCR was performed using 60 Vbeta and 13 Jbeta primers. Clones were read by immunoSEQ multiplex PCR, and TCRdb kept only the in-frame ones, dropping some. This sample carries 100,000 to 150,000 clones, around 80% of them seen once, and the ten largest clones take around 1.6%. The sample taken for sequencing was PBMCs. The source is a female donor in good health and CMV-seronegative.

The chain couples TRBV6-5 to TRBJ2-5; D might be TRBD1 (5 bases). CDR1 MNHEY and CDR2 SVGAGI come from the germline V gene. Trimming left V 2 bases short and J 1 base short, with 11 bases between. The CDR3 spans 15 residues. The CDR3 reads CASSYVGTGQETQYF. CDR3 sequence (DNA): TGTGCCAGCAGTTACGTGGGTACAGGCCAAGAGACCCAGTACTTC.

The rearrangement joins TRBV27 to TRBJ2-5; TRBD1 aligns across 11 bases. The V and J ends lost 1 base and 1 base, in that order; junction bases with no gene match: 2. The germline gives CDR1 MNHEY, CDR2 SMNVEV (reference sequence). The CDR3 is 16 residues long. The DNA of the CDR3 is TGTGCCAGCAGTTTATATGGGACAGGGGGCCAAGAGACCCAGTACTTC. This gives the protein CASSLYGTGGQETQYF.

This clone was counted once. This rearrangement joins TRBV27 to TRBJ1-2, with a weak D call TRBD1 (5 bases). The CDR3 covers 15 residues. CDR1 is MNHEY and CDR2 is SMNVEV in the germline V gene (reference sequence). Between the trimmed V and J ends, which lost 2 bases and 0 bases, there was a span of 10 bases. CDR3 sequence reads: CASSLGAVANYGYTF. CDR3 bases: TGTGCCAGCAGTTTAGGGGCCGTTGCTAACTATGGCTACACCTTC.

V usage is TRBV4-3 and J usage is TRBJ1-4; D uncertain. The CDR3 is made up of 15 amino acids. Trimming took off 1 base at V and 5 bases at J, with 11 bases between the two ends. CDR1 and CDR2 (germline): LGHNA, YSLEER. CDR3 in DNA: TGCGCCAGCAGCCAAGGGGGAGGGATAAATGAAAAACTGTTTTTT. This translates into CASSQGGGINEKLFF.

The V call is TRBV6-1, the J call TRBJ1-5; 10 nucleotides align to TRBD1. The CDR3 has 14 amino acids. Germline V gene lookup returns CDR1 MNHNS and CDR2 SASEGT. The J segment lost 6 bases and the V segment lost 6 bases, leaving 5 bases of the junction unmatched. DNA for the CDR3: TGTGCCAGCAGGCGACAGGGGGCCGGTCAGCCCCAGCATTTT. It encodes CASRRQGAGQPQHF.

This clone was counted a single time. This chain links TRBV15 with TRBJ1-2; 10 positions agree with TRBD1. The CDR3 totals 15 residues. Trimming at V came to 0 bases and at J to 7 bases, leaving 5 bases not matched to a gene. Germline loops: CDR1 LNHNV, CDR2 YYDKDF (reference sequence). The CDR3 sequence: CATSRDRQGASGYTF. As DNA, the CDR3 is TGTGCCACCAGCAGAGATCGACAGGGGGCAAGTGGCTACACCTTC.

This clone appeared a few times. The chain joins TRBV5-6 to TRBJ2-1; the match to TRBD2 covers 8 bases. Germline CDR1 SGHDT, CDR2 YYEEEE. The length of the CDR3 is 12 residues. Trimming at V came to 6 bases and at J to 8 bases, leaving 4 bases not matched to a gene. The CDR3 is CASTAGGDEQFF. The CDR3 bases are TGTGCCAGCACTGCGGGGGGCGATGAGCAGTTCTTC.

Only one count was recorded for this clone. The CDR3 loop is CASSEDSLNTGELFF. The CDR3 DNA sequence: TGTGCCAGCAGTGAAGACAGTCTTAACACCGGGGAGCTGTTTTTT. The chain carries TRBV2 and TRBJ2-2; D call uncertain. From germline, CDR1 is SNHLY and CDR2 FYNNEI. The V end lost 1 base, the J end lost 2 bases, and 8 bases lay between the germline ends. The CDR3 totals 15 residues.

CDR3 region: CASSPPDFGNTIYF. CDR3 nucleotide sequence: TGTGCCAGCAGCCCCCCAGATTTTGGAAACACCATATATTTT. V and J are TRBV28 and TRBJ1-3; D gene ambiguous. V was shortened by 6 bases and J by 3 bases, with 12 bases between the two germline ends. The CDR3 contains 14 residues. Germline CDR1 MDHEN, CDR2 SYDVKM. The full variable domain, rest sourced from reference TRBV28 and TRBJ1-3, is DVKVTQSSRYLVKRTGEKVFLECVQDMDHENMFWYRQDPGLGLRLIYFSYDVKMKEKGDIPEGYSVSREKKERFSLILESASTNQTSMYLCASSPPDFGNTIYFGEGSWLTVV.

The CDR3 region is CASSPQGRDTPWDIQYF. Here the CDR3 DNA reads TGTGCCAGCTCACCACAGGGTAGGGACACCCCGTGGGACATTCAGTACTTC. The chain employs TRBV18 and TRBJ2-4; maybe TRBD1 (6 bases). Trimming shortened V by 1 base and J by 8 bases, and 21 bases separated the two germline ends. The CDR3 totals 17 residues. Per the germline V gene, CDR1 is KGHSH and CDR2 is LQKENI. Full variable domain (outside the CDR3, taken from reference TRBV18 and TRBJ2-4): NAGVMQNPRHLVRRRGQEARLRCSPMKGHSHVYWYRQLPEEGLKFMVYLQKENIIDESGMPKERFSAEFPKEGPSILRIQQVVRGDSAAYFCASSPQGRDTPWDIQYFGAGTRLSVL.

The chain joins TRBV11-3 to TRBJ2-7; D not certain. The CDR3 sequence is 14 residues long. V lost 5 bases to trimming and J lost 5 bases, with 16 bases between them. Looked up from germline, CDR1 is SGHNT and CDR2 is YENEEA. The CDR3: CASSPPGSPHEQYF. CDR3 DNA sequence: TGTGCCAGCAGCCCACCCGGGTCGCCACACGAGCAGTACTTC.

The V call is TRBV5-4, the J call TRBJ2-2, with 7 bases lining up with TRBD2. The CDR3 extends over 13 amino acids. Per the germline V gene, CDR1 is SGHNT and CDR2 is YYREEE (reference sequence). V lost 4 bases to trimming and J lost 7 bases; unmatched junction nucleotides: 4. CDR3 nucleotides: TGTGCCAGCAGCCTCGGGGAGGGCGGGGAGCTGTTTTTT. Translated, it gives CASSLGEGGELFF.

This chain links TRBV4-1 with TRBJ2-1; 8 nucleotides agree with TRBD2. Germline V CDR1 and CDR2: MGHRA, YSYEKL. The CDR3 is 16 amino acids. V dropped 0 bases and J dropped 8; count of bases not matched to a gene: 9. CDR3 in DNA: TGCGCCAGCAGCCAAGAACGAAGCGGGAGTGGAGATGAGCAGTTCTTC. Amino acid sequence: CASSQERSGSGDEQFF.